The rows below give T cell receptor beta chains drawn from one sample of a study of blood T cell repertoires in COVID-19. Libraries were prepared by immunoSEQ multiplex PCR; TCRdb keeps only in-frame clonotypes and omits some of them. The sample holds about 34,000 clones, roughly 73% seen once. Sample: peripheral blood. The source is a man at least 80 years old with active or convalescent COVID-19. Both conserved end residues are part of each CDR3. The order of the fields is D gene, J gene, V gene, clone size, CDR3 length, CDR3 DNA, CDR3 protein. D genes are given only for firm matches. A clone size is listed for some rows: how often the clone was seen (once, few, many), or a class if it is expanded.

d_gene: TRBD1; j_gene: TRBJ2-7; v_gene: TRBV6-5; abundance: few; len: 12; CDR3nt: TGTGCCAGCAGTCGACAGGGCGGCGAGCAGTACTTC; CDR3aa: CASSRQGGEQYF
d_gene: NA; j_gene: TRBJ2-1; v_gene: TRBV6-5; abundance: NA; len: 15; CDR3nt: TGTGCCAGCAGTTACAGTCCGAGCTCCTACAATGAGCAGTTCTTC; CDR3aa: CASSYSPSSYNEQFF
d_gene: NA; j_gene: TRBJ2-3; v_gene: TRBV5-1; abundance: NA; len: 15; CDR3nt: TGCGCCAGCCGACCGGCGGCGGGTGCAACAGATACGCAGTATTTT; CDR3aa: CASRPAAGATDTQYF
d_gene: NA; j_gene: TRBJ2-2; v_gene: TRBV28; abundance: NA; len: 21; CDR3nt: TGTGCCAGCAGTTCGAGGTTTAGAGCCTGGGGGGGCCGAGAGAACACCGGGGAGCTGTTTTTT; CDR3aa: CASSSRFRAWGGRENTGELFF
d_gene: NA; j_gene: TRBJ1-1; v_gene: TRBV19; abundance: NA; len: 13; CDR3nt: TGTGCCAGTAGTACAGTTGTGGACACTGAAGCTTTCTTT; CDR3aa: CASSTVVDTEAFF
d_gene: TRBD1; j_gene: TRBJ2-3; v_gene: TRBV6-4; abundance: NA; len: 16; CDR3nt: TGTGCCAGCAAGGGGGGTGGGACAGGGGGCCCAGATACGCAGTATTTT; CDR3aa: CASKGGGTGGPDTQYF
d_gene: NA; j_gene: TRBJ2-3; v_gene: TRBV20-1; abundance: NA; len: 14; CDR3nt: TGCAGTGCTAGTGTCGGGAGTGGTGCAGATACGCAGTATTTT; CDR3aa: CSASVGSGADTQYF
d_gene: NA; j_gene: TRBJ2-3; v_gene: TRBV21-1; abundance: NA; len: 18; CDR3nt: TGTGCCAGCAGCGAGAGGGCCGGCGACTATAGGGATCTTGATACGCAGTATTTT; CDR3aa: CASSERAGDYRDLDTQYF
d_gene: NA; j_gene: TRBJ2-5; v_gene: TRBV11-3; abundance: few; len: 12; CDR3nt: TGTGCCAGCAGCTCCTACCAAGAGACCCAGTACTTC; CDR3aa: CASSSYQETQYF
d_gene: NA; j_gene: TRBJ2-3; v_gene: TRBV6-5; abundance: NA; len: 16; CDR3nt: TGTGCCAGCAGTTACGAGGGAGACCTTAGCACAGATACGCAGTATTTT; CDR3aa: CASSYEGDLSTDTQYF
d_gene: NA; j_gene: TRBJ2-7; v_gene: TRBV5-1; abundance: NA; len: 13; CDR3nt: TGCGCCAGCAGCTTGAGTACGGGTTACGAGCAGTACTTC; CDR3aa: CASSLSTGYEQYF
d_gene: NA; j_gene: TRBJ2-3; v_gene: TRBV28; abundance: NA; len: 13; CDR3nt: TGTACCAGCAGTTTACCGGCTAGCTTGACGCAGTATTTT; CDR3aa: CTSSLPASLTQYF
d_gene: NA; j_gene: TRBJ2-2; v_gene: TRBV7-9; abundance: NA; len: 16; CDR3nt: TGTGCCAGCAGCCCACGCCGGGTCACGAACACCGGGGAGCTGTTTTTT; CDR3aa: CASSPRRVTNTGELFF
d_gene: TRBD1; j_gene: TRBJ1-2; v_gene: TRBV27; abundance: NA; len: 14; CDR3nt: TGTGCCAGCAGCGGCCGGGACAGGGCCTATGGCTACACCTTC; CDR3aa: CASSGRDRAYGYTF
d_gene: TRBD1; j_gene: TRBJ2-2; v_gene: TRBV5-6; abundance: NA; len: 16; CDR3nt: TGTGCCAGCAGCTTGGACCAGGGGGTTCTAACCGGGGAGCTGTTTTTT; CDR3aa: CASSLDQGVLTGELFF
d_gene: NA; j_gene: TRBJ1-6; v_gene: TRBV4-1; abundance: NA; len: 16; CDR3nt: TGCGCCAGCAGCCAAGGGGTGGGGCAGGATAATTCACCCCTCCACTTT; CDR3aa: CASSQGVGQDNSPLHF
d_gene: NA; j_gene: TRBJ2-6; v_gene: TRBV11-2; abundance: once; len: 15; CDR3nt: TGTGCCAGCAGCTTGGAGACAGCGGGGGCCAACGTCCTGACTTTC; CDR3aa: CASSLETAGANVLTF
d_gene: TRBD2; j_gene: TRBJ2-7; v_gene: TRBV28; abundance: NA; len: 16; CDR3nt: TGTGCCAGCAGCCAACCCCGTCTAGCGGGAGTCTACGAGCAGTACTTC; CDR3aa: CASSQPRLAGVYEQYF
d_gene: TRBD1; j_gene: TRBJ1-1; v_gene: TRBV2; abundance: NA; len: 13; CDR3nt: TGTGCCAGCAAGCAGGGGGCACGGACTGAAGCTTTCTTT; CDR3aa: CASKQGARTEAFF
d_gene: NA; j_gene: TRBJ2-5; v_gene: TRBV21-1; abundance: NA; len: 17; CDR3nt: TGTGCCAGCAGCAAAAGTTGGGACAGAGCAAACCAAGAGACCCAGTACTTC; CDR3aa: CASSKSWDRANQETQYF
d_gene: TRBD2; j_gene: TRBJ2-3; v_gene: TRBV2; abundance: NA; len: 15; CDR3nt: TGTGCCAGCAGTGAGGTAGCGGGAGTGGTATATACGCAGTATTTT; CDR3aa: CASSEVAGVVYTQYF
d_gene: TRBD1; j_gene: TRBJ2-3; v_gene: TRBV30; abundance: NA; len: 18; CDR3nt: TGTGCCTGGAGTGTACTGGGGGACAGGGCTAGTTGGGCAGATACGCAGTATTTT; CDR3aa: CAWSVLGDRASWADTQYF
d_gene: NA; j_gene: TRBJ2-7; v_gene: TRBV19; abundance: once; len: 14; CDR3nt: TGTGCCAGTAGTCCTCCAGGGGCGTCCTACGAGCAGTACTTC; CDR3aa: CASSPPGASYEQYF
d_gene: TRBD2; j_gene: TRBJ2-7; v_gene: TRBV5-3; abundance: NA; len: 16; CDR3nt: TGTGCCAGAAGGTACCCGGGACTAGCGGGAGGCCTCGAGCAGTACTTC; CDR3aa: CARRYPGLAGGLEQYF
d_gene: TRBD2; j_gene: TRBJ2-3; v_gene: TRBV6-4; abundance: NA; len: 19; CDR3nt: TGTGCCAGCAGTAAGACAGGAGACGGACTAGCGGGACTCACAGATACGCAGTATTTT; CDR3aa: CASSKTGDGLAGLTDTQYF
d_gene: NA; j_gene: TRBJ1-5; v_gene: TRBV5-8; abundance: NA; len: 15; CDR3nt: TGTGCCAGCAGCTTGGTTAGTTTCAGCAATCAGCCCCAGCATTTT; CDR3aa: CASSLVSFSNQPQHF
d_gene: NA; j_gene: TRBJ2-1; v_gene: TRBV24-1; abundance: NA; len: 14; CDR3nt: TGTGCCACCAGTGTGGGAGGGGGGGGGAATGAGCAGTTCTTC; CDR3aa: CATSVGGGGNEQFF
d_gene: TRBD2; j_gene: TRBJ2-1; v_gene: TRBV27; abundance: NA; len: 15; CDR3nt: TGTGCCAGCAGTTTAGATACGGGAGGGTACAATGAGCAGTTCTTC; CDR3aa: CASSLDTGGYNEQFF
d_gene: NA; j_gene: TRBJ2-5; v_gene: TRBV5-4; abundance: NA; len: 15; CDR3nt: TGTGCCAGCAGCGAACAAACAGGGTTCCAAGAGACCCAGTACTTC; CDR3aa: CASSEQTGFQETQYF
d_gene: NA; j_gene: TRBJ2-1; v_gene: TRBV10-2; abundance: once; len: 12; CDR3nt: TGCGCCAGCAGTTACCTAGCGTATGAGCAGTTCTTC; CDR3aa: CASSYLAYEQFF
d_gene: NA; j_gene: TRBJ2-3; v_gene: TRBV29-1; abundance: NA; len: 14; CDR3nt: TGCAGCGTTCTGGGGGGGCGCGGTTCAGATACGCAGTATTTT; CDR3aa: CSVLGGRGSDTQYF
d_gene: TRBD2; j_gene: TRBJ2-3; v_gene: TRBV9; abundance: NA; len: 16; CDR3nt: TGTGCCAGCAGCCCAACTAGCGGGGATAGCACAGATACGCAGTATTTT; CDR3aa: CASSPTSGDSTDTQYF
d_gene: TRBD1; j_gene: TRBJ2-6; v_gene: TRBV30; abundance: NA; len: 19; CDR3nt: TGTGCCTGGAGTGTATTGGCGGGACAGGGGGCTTCTGGGGCCAACGTCCTGACTTTC; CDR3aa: CAWSVLAGQGASGANVLTF
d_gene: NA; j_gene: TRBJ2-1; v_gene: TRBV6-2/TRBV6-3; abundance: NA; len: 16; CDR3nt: TGTGCCAGCAGTTACGGTCAGGGTAGCTCCTACAATGAGCAGTTCTTC; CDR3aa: CASSYGQGSSYNEQFF
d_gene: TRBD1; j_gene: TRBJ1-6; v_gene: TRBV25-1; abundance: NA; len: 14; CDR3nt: TGTGCCAGCAGTGGGGGACAGGGAAATTCACCCCTCCACTTT; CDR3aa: CASSGGQGNSPLHF
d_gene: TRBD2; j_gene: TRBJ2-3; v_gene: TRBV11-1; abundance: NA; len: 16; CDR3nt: TGTGCCAGCAGCTTAGCGGGGACTAGCGTGCGTGGTACGCAGTATTTT; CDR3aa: CASSLAGTSVRGTQYF
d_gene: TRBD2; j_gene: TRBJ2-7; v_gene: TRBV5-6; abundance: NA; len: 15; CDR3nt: TGTGCCAGCAGCTTGGCACTAGCGGGAGCCTACGAGCAGTACTTC; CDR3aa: CASSLALAGAYEQYF
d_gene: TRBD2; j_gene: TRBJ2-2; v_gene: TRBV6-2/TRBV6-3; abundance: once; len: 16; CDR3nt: TGTGCCAGCAGTTACCGGGGAGGGGAGAACACCGGGGAGCTGTTTTTT; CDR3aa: CASSYRGGENTGELFF
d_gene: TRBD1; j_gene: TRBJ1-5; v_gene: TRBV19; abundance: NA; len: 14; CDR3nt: TGTGCCAGTAGCGGGACAGGGGGCAATCAGCCCCAGCATTTT; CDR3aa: CASSGTGGNQPQHF
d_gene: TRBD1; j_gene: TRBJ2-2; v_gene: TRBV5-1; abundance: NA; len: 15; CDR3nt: TGCGCCAGCAGCCGGACAGGGGCGGAAGCCGGGGAGCTGTTTTTT; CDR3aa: CASSRTGAEAGELFF
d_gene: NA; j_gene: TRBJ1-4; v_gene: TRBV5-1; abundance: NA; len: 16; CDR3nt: TGCGCCAGCAGCTATACAGGGCCATCAGCTAATGAAAAACTGTTTTTT; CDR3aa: CASSYTGPSANEKLFF
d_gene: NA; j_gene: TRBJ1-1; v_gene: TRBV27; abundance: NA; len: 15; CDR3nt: TGTGCCAGCGCCCAATCGGCGATGGGGAGCACTGAAGCTTTCTTT; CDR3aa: CASAQSAMGSTEAFF
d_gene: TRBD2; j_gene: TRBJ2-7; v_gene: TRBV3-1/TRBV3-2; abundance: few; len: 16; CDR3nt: TGTGCCAGCAGCCAAATAGCGGGGGCCGGGTTATACGAGCAGTACTTC; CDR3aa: CASSQIAGAGLYEQYF
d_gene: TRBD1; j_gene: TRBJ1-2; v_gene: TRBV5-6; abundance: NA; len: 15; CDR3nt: TGTGCCAGCAGCCGTGGACAGGGGTTCGTAGGAGGCTACACCTTC; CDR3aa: CASSRGQGFVGGYTF
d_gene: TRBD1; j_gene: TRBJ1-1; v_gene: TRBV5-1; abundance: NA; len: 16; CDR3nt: TGCGCCAGCAGCTTGGGGGTTCGGACAGGGAACACTGAAGCTTTCTTT; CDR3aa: CASSLGVRTGNTEAFF
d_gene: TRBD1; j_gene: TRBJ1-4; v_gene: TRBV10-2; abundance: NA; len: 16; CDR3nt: TGCGCCAGCAGTGAGCCAGGGGGCGAGACTAATGAAAAACTGTTTTTT; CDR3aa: CASSEPGGETNEKLFF
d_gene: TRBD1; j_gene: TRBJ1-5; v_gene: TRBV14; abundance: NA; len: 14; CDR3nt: TGTGCCAGCAGCTCTACAGGGGGAGGTCAGCCCCAGCATTTT; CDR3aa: CASSSTGGGQPQHF
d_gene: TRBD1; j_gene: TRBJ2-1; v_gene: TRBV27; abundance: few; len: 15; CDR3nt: TGTGCCAGCAGTTTCCGGGACAGTTTGTACGGTGAGCAGTTCTTC; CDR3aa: CASSFRDSLYGEQFF
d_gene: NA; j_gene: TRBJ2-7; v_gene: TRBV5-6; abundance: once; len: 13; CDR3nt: TGTGCCAGCAGCAAGTGGGGGGCCTACGAGCAGTACTTC; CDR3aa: CASSKWGAYEQYF
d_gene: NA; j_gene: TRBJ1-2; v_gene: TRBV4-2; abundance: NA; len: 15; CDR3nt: TGTGCCAGCAGCCCCAAACCGGACAGCATCTATGGCTACACCTTC; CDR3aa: CASSPKPDSIYGYTF
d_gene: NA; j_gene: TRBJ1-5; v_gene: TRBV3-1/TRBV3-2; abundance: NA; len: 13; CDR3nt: TGTGCCAGCAGCCAAGATATACGGCAGCCCCAGCATTTT; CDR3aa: CASSQDIRQPQHF
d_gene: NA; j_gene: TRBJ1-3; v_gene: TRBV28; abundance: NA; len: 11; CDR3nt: TGTGCCAGCAGTTATGAGAACACCATATATTTT; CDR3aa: CASSYENTIYF
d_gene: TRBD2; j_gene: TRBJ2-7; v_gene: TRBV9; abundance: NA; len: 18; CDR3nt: TGTGCCAGCAGCCTAGGGACTAGCGGGAGTTTCACAACCTACGAGCAGTACTTC; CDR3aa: CASSLGTSGSFTTYEQYF
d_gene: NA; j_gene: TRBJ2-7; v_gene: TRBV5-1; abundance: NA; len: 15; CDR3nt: TGCGCCAGCAGCTTGGCCGAAGCAGGGAGGTACGAGCAGTACTTC; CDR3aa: CASSLAEAGRYEQYF
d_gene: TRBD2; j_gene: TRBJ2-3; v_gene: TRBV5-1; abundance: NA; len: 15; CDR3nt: TGCGCCAGCAGCTACCTAGCGGGCGACACAGATACGCAGTATTTT; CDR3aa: CASSYLAGDTDTQYF
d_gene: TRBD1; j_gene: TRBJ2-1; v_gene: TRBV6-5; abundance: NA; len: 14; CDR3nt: TGTGCCAGCATAGGGGACAGGGGGCGCGATGAGCAGTTCTTC; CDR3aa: CASIGDRGRDEQFF
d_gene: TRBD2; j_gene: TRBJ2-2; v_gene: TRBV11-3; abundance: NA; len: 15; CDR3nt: TGTGCCAGCAGGGGGGGAGCGGGAGACATCGGGGAGCTGTTTTTT; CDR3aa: CASRGGAGDIGELFF
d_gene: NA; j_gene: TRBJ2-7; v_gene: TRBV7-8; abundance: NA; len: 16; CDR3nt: TGTGCCAGCAGCCCCAAGGCGGCGGGACTCTCCTACGAGCAGTACTTC; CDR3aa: CASSPKAAGLSYEQYF
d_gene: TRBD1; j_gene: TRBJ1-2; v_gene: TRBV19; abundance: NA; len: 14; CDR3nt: TGTGCCAGTAGCAGGATGACAGGGGGCTATGGCTACACCTTC; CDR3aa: CASSRMTGGYGYTF
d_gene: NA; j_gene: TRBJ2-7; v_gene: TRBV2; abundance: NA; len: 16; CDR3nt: TGTGCCAGCAGTGAAGGCGCCGACCGACTCTTCTACGAGCAGTACTTC; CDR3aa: CASSEGADRLFYEQYF